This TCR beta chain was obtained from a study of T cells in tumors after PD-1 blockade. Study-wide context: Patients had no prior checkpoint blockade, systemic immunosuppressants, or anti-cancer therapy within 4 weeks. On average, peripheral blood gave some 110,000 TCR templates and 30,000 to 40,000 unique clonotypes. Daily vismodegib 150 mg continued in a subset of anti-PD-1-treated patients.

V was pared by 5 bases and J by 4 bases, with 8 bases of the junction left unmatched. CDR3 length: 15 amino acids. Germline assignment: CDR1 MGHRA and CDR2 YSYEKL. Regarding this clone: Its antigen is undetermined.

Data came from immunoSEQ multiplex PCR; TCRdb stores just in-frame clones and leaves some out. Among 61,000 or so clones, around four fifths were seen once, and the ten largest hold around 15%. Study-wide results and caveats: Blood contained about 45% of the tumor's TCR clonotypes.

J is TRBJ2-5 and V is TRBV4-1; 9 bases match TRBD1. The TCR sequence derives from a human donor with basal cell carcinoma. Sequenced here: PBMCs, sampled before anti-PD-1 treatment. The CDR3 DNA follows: TGCGCCAGCAGCGAGGGGGACAGGGTGGCAGAGACCCAGTACTTC. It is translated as CASSEGDRVAETQYF.